These T cell receptor beta chains were read from a single sample in a study of CD8+ T cells in alopecia areata. Only in-frame clones appear in the TCRdb table, and some are missing; sequencing was by immunoSEQ multiplex PCR. The sample consists of over 150,000 clones, approximately 62% of them appearing once. Sequenced material: CD4+ T cells sorted from blood, taken at week 0. The receptors derive from a human donor with alopecia areata. Each CDR3 is given with its conserved first and last residue. Where a row states a size, it is once, few, many or the class of an expanded clone; other rows omit it.

cdr3_aa,clone_size,cdr3_length,v_call,j_call
CASSSRPLPGGNTGELFF,NA,18,TRBV5-1,TRBJ2-2
CASSFGNTEAFF,NA,12,TRBV27,TRBJ1-1
CASSEVGGLREQFF,NA,14,TRBV6-1,TRBJ2-1
CASSLGQASSYEQYF,once,15,TRBV5-1,TRBJ2-7
CASSQDWGPSNYGYTF,NA,16,TRBV4-3,TRBJ1-2
CSARDNEQFF,few,10,TRBV20-1,TRBJ2-1
CASSPILGAEAFF,NA,13,TRBV27,TRBJ1-1
CASSGLGGGTDTQYF,NA,15,TRBV9,TRBJ2-3
CAWSSGAGQYF,NA,11,TRBV30,TRBJ2-7
CASSFGRTELGGANVLTF,NA,18,TRBV5-8,TRBJ2-6
CAWSVLQVNTEAFF,NA,14,TRBV30,TRBJ1-1
CASSGPTDSRLGTDTQYF,once,18,TRBV5-1,TRBJ2-3
CATSREGAGQAYNEQFF,NA,17,TRBV15,TRBJ2-1
CASSFRGLAETQYF,few,14,TRBV7-2,TRBJ2-5
CASTTVTALSEQYF,NA,14,TRBV28,TRBJ2-7